The clone carrying this T cell receptor beta chain was detected a few times. Via MiXCR, TCRdb re-called the RT-PCR reads, giving one row per CDR3 protein. The table lists roughly 200,000 distinct CDR3 sequences, about 37% of them singletons, with roughly 12% in the top ten. The data originate from a study of patients and donors after allogeneic stem cell transplantation. This TCR came from a human donor who was either an allogeneic HSCT recipient or a stem cell or donor lymphocyte infusion donor (not recorded which). It is not recorded whose cells these are; they may come from a transplant donor. Material for sequencing was blood, either unsorted or a sorted T cell fraction (not recorded which).

In DNA form, the CDR3 reads TGCAGTGCTAGAGATTCAAGGGAGTGGGCGAACACTGAAGCTTTCTTT. Residues: CSARDSREWANTEAFF. V is TRBV20-1 and J is TRBJ1-1, with D hard to call. Germline CDR1 reads DFQATT; CDR2 reads SNEGSKA (reference sequence). This CDR3 has 16 residues. V was shortened by 0 bases and J by 1 base, with 15 bases between the two germline ends.